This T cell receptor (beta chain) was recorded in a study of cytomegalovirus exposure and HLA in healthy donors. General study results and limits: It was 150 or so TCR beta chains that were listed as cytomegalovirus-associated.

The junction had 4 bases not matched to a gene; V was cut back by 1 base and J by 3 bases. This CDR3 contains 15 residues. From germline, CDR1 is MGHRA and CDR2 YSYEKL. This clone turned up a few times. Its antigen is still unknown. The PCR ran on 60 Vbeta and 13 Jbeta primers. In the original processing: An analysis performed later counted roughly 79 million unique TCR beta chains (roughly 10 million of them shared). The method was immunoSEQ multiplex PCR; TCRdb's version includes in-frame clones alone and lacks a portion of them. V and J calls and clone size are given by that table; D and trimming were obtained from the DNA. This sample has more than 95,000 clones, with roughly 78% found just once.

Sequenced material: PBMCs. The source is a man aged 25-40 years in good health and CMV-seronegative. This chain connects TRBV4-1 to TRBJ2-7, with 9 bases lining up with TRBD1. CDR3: CASSQGQGEGYEQYF. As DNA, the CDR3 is TGCGCCAGCAGCCAAGGACAGGGGGAAGGCTACGAGCAGTACTTC.